This T cell receptor beta chain was profiled in a study of Japanese encephalitis immunity and Zika vaccine responses (dated by TCRdb to about 2021). For the wider study: Each included participant got alum-adjuvanted ZPIV three times, at weeks 0, 4 and 28, with every dose being 5.0 ug. Some 11 participants were given two doses of JEV vaccine (IXIARO) 28 days apart, two to three months before the first ZPIV dose. Before ZPIV, approximately eleven participants got a single dose of YFV vaccine (YF-VAX), while 8 to 10 participants were flavivirus-naive. Several representative participants from each pre-vaccination group were selected for TCR sequencing, using samples from week 0 (after pre-vaccination and before ZPIV) and week 52. TCR repertoires from a few flavivirus-naive individuals were also analyzed at weeks 2, 6 and 52 after the start of ZPIV vaccination. The stimulations used peptide pools from ZIKV structural proteins divided into flavivirus-conserved and non-conserved sets, or JEV or YFV peptides that matched the pre-vaccination. The ZIKV peptides, 15-mers that overlapped by 11 residues, were chosen for containing NetMHCpan/NetMHCII-predicted epitopes with affinity below 50 nM. The study asked whether earlier vaccination against Japanese encephalitis virus (JEV) or yellow fever virus (YFV) shaped CD4 T cell responses to the Zika vaccine.

PBMCs were stained with CellTrace CFSE and grown for approximately 6 days in RPMI containing roughly 8% human serum and peptide pools at approximately 1 ug/mL each. Unfixed proliferating CD4 T cells were sorted on a BD FACSAria as live CD56-CD19-CD16-CD3+CD4+ CFSE-low cells. The enrolled adults were healthy and tested seronegative for ZIKV, JEV, YFV, DENV and WNV on microneutralization screening. Samples came from a phase 1, double-blinded, randomized, placebo-controlled trial of an alum-adjuvanted Zika purified-inactivated virus (ZPIV) vaccine. Peripheral blood mononuclear cells were isolated by standard procedure and were kept frozen in liquid nitrogen until use. Library method: 5' RACE. TCRbeta libraries were pooled in proportion to their sorted cell numbers before sequencing. RNAzol RT was used to extract total RNA from the sorted cells, and cDNA was then synthesized using an oligo(dT) primer together with a template-switching oligo. The TCRbeta V-CDR3-J region was amplified by PCR with Kapa HiFi between a SMARTer oligo primer and a TCRbeta constant-region primer. A second PCR added Illumina adaptors and sample-specific index barcodes, with HighPrep bead cleanup and Bioanalyzer confirmation of a roughly 650 bp band. Sequencing of the libraries was done on an Illumina MiSeq using 2x151 bp paired-end reads. The paper's data handling went like this. Reads were demultiplexed with an in-house Java program, and MiXCR assigned TCRbeta annotations and counted clonotypes. Repertoire overlap used Morisita-Horn indices from the R package vegan, with UPGMA clustering and Circos plots of recurring clonotypes. Shannon diversity and richness were each normalized to the maximum value possible given the input cell numbers, so the resulting values fell between 0 and 1. CDR3beta sequences were aligned with MUSCLE, distances were computed with SeqinR, and multidimensional scaling was plotted in R. The raw public data were reprocessed by TCRdb itself: fastp quality trimming at Q25, MiXCR clonotype calling, in-frame beta chains only. Rows matching on CDR3 protein sequence are summarized as one entry with the most common DNA and genes. None of the V and J calls come from the authors' own analysis; TCRdb made them. For this sample there are roughly 400 distinct CDR3 sequences; 0.65% to 0.9% appear just once. Together, the top ten hold around 37% of the sample.

The study at large found these results: The analysis covered only a subset of trial participants who had three doses and adequate samples, rather than the whole vaccinated cohort. Samples were clustered by participant, with no similarity observed between individuals, suggesting that no public TCRs were detected. Only a few individuals showed CD8 T cell responses to the ZIKV peptide pools, and those responses were of very low magnitude. Repertoire similarity across time-points and stimulations was higher in JEV-pre-vaccinated donors than in YFV-pre-vaccinated donors, indicating more clonotypes shared between ZIKV and JEV stimulation. Because there were not enough samples, the peptide pools could not be deconvoluted, which meant the specific peptides behind the cross-reactive responses went unidentified. In JEV-pre-vaccinated donors, the repertoire richness of CD4 T cells responding to conserved ZIKV epitopes decreased significantly after ZPIV.

This clonotype is termed large (0.1 to 1%). Base qualities are not provided; no much larger clone lies one nucleotide away. Trimming at the junction amounts to 7 bases on V and 1 base on J, and the germline ends lie 11 bases apart. CDR1 is given as SGHRS and CDR2 as YFSETQ, both from the germline V gene. The CDR3 has 13 amino acids, counting the end cysteine and phenylalanine. Kept here is only the CDR3 DNA, which spans 39 bases and is read in frame from base 1. Sequences were derived from antigen-activated CD4+ T cells from blood, cultured, sampled during a Zika inactivated vaccine study. The chain links TRBV5-1 with TRBJ1-1; the D region possibly corresponds to TRBD1 (5 bases align). The receptor's source is an adult woman who received an inactivated Zika virus vaccine. The CDR3 sequence is CASSGRRNTEAFF. The DNA is TGCGCCAGCTCGGGACGCCGGAACACTGAAGCTTTCTTT.